A selection of T cell receptor beta chains follows, all from one sample in a study of response to subunit inactivated influenza vaccine. TCRdb processed the RT-PCR reads anew with MiXCR; each CDR3 protein has one entry. The table has 800,000 to 1,000,000 distinct CDR3 sequences, 21% seen once. Sequenced material: PBMCs from blood, taken more than 4 days after vaccination. The receptors here all came from a man aged 45-65 years who received an inactivated influenza vaccine. Each CDR3 is given with its conserved first and last residue. The order of the fields is J gene, clone size, V gene, D gene, CDR3 protein, CDR3 DNA. D genes are given only for firm matches. Expanded clones are given a class, and other clones once, few, many or no size at all.

J gene: TRBJ1-6
clone size: few
V gene: TRBV20-1
D gene: NA
CDR3 protein: CSARLAGSRSPLHF
CDR3 DNA: TGCAGTGCTAGACTCGCAGGTTCGCGGTCACCCCTCCACTTT

J gene: TRBJ2-3
clone size: few
V gene: TRBV3-1
D gene: NA
CDR3 protein: CASSQDPGLSTDTQYF
CDR3 DNA: TGTGCCAGCAGCCAAGATCCGGGACTGAGCACAGATACGCAGTATTTT

J gene: TRBJ2-2
clone size: few
V gene: TRBV12-3/TRBV12-4
D gene: NA
CDR3 protein: CASSLKPGQPNTGELFF
CDR3 DNA: TGTGCCAGCAGCCTAAAACCGGGACAACCGAACACCGGGGAGCTGTTTTTT

J gene: TRBJ2-5
clone size: few
V gene: TRBV24-1
D gene: TRBD2
CDR3 protein: CATSDLDWGGNQETQYF
CDR3 DNA: TGTGCCACCAGTGATTTGGACTGGGGGGGTAACCAAGAGACCCAGTACTTC

J gene: TRBJ2-7
clone size: NA
V gene: TRBV7-8
D gene: NA
CDR3 protein: CASSKIGGGTSYEQYF
CDR3 DNA: TGTGCCAGCAGCAAAATCGGCGGCGGGACTTCCTACGAGCAGTACTTC

J gene: TRBJ2-1
clone size: few
V gene: TRBV18
D gene: TRBD1
CDR3 protein: CASSKGTGTGDNEQFF
CDR3 DNA: TGTGCCAGCTCAAAAGGGACCGGGACAGGGGACAATGAGCAGTTCTTC

J gene: TRBJ2-1
clone size: few
V gene: TRBV12-3/TRBV12-4
D gene: TRBD2
CDR3 protein: CASTPGLSRRREQFF
CDR3 DNA: TGTGCCAGCACCCCGGGACTATCCAGGAGGCGTGAGCAGTTCTTC

J gene: TRBJ2-2
clone size: NA
V gene: TRBV4-1
D gene: TRBD1
CDR3 protein: CASKGPGQGSTGELFF
CDR3 DNA: TGCGCCAGCAAGGGTCCGGGACAGGGGTCCACCGGGGAGCTGTTTTTT

J gene: TRBJ1-2
clone size: NA
V gene: TRBV29-1
D gene: TRBD1
CDR3 protein: CSVATGGWDGYTF
CDR3 DNA: TGCAGCGTGGCGACAGGGGGCTGGGATGGCTACACCTTC

J gene: TRBJ2-3
clone size: few
V gene: TRBV20-1
D gene: TRBD2
CDR3 protein: CSASDLAGSTDTQYF
CDR3 DNA: TGCAGTGCTAGTGATCTAGCGGGTTCCACAGATACGCAGTATTTT

J gene: TRBJ2-3
clone size: few
V gene: TRBV7-2
D gene: NA
CDR3 protein: CASSLGREADTQYF
CDR3 DNA: TGTGCCAGCAGCTTAGGCAGGGAGGCAGATACGCAGTATTTT

J gene: TRBJ2-1
clone size: NA
V gene: TRBV7-9
D gene: TRBD2
CDR3 protein: CASSPLTSVWDNEQFF
CDR3 DNA: TGTGCCAGCAGCCCCCTGACTAGCGTTTGGGACAATGAGCAGTTCTTC

J gene: TRBJ2-1
clone size: few
V gene: TRBV4-3
D gene: NA
CDR3 protein: CASSQEIPPSEQFF
CDR3 DNA: TGCGCCAGCAGCCAAGAAATACCTCCCAGTGAGCAGTTCTTC

J gene: TRBJ2-1
clone size: few
V gene: TRBV12-3/TRBV12-4
D gene: TRBD2
CDR3 protein: CASSPSSGSPTYNEQFF
CDR3 DNA: TGTGCCAGCAGTCCCTCTAGCGGGAGTCCAACCTACAATGAGCAGTTCTTC

J gene: TRBJ2-5
clone size: NA
V gene: TRBV20-1
D gene: NA
CDR3 protein: CSARSWGQTQETQYF
CDR3 DNA: TGCAGTGCTAGATCGTGGGGGCAGACCCAAGAGACCCAGTACTTC

J gene: TRBJ2-2
clone size: NA
V gene: TRBV20-1
D gene: NA
CDR3 protein: CSADGQGETGELFF
CDR3 DNA: TGCAGTGCGGACGGGCAGGGCGAGACCGGGGAGCTGTTTTTT

J gene: TRBJ2-5
clone size: NA
V gene: TRBV24-1
D gene: TRBD2
CDR3 protein: CATSDPLAGGETQYF
CDR3 DNA: TGTGCCACCAGTGATCCTCTAGCGGGGGGGGAGACCCAGTACTTC

J gene: TRBJ2-1
clone size: NA
V gene: TRBV6-4
D gene: NA
CDR3 protein: CASSVSGVGSYNEQFF
CDR3 DNA: TGTGCCAGCAGTGTCTCAGGGGTAGGCTCCTACAATGAGCAGTTCTTC

J gene: TRBJ2-1
clone size: few
V gene: TRBV7-2
D gene: TRBD1
CDR3 protein: CASSLQWDSPEQFF
CDR3 DNA: TGTGCCAGCAGCTTACAGTGGGACAGTCCTGAGCAGTTCTTC

J gene: TRBJ2-3
clone size: NA
V gene: TRBV7-2
D gene: NA
CDR3 protein: CASSLAGSSSTDTQYF
CDR3 DNA: TGTGCCAGCAGCTTAGCGGGCAGTTCTTCCACAGATACGCAGTATTTT

J gene: TRBJ2-5
clone size: many
V gene: TRBV28
D gene: NA
CDR3 protein: CASRRIYQETQYF
CDR3 DNA: TGTGCCAGCCGCAGGATTTACCAAGAGACCCAGTACTTC

J gene: TRBJ1-1
clone size: few
V gene: TRBV29-1
D gene: TRBD1
CDR3 protein: CSATGGMNTEAFF
CDR3 DNA: TGCAGCGCCACAGGGGGCATGAACACTGAAGCTTTCTTT

J gene: TRBJ2-4
clone size: few
V gene: TRBV7-9
D gene: NA
CDR3 protein: CASSLAGAGNIQYF
CDR3 DNA: TGTGCCAGCAGCTTGGCGGGGGCAGGAAACATTCAGTACTTC

J gene: TRBJ2-7
clone size: NA
V gene: TRBV7-8
D gene: NA
CDR3 protein: CASSLEPAKAHEQYF
CDR3 DNA: TGTGCCAGCAGCTTAGAACCGGCCAAGGCCCACGAGCAGTACTTC

J gene: TRBJ2-7
clone size: NA
V gene: TRBV7-2
D gene: NA
CDR3 protein: CASSSTQIREQYF
CDR3 DNA: TGTGCCAGCAGCTCGACCCAGATACGGGAGCAGTACTTC

J gene: TRBJ1-4
clone size: NA
V gene: TRBV2
D gene: NA
CDR3 protein: CASSEPHTDEKLFF
CDR3 DNA: TGTGCCAGCAGTGAGCCGCACACGGATGAAAAACTGTTTTTT

J gene: TRBJ2-1
clone size: NA
V gene: TRBV3-1
D gene: NA
CDR3 protein: CASSQPPRGLSYNEQFF
CDR3 DNA: TGTGCCAGCAGCCAACCCCCACGGGGGCTCTCCTACAATGAGCAGTTCTTC

J gene: TRBJ2-1
clone size: NA
V gene: TRBV10-3
D gene: TRBD2
CDR3 protein: CAISVAGGPGEQFF
CDR3 DNA: TGTGCCATCAGTGTAGCGGGGGGGCCTGGTGAGCAGTTCTTC

J gene: TRBJ2-1
clone size: few
V gene: TRBV30
D gene: TRBD1
CDR3 protein: CAWSGTGTFNEQFF
CDR3 DNA: TGTGCCTGGAGTGGGACAGGGACTTTCAATGAGCAGTTCTTC

J gene: TRBJ1-1
clone size: few
V gene: TRBV7-9
D gene: NA
CDR3 protein: CASSQTHTEAFF
CDR3 DNA: TGTGCCAGCAGCCAGACCCATACAGAGGCTTTCTTT

J gene: TRBJ2-3
clone size: NA
V gene: TRBV10-3
D gene: TRBD1
CDR3 protein: CAISTSGQGASYTRDTQYF
CDR3 DNA: TGTGCCATCAGCACTTCGGGACAGGGTGCATCCTACACGAGGGATACGCAGTATTTT

J gene: TRBJ2-5
clone size: few
V gene: TRBV20-1
D gene: NA
CDR3 protein: CSAIDHRVQETQYF
CDR3 DNA: TGCAGTGCTATCGACCACAGGGTCCAAGAGACCCAGTACTTC

J gene: TRBJ2-7
clone size: many
V gene: TRBV12-3/TRBV12-4
D gene: NA
CDR3 protein: CASSLRQSSYEQYF
CDR3 DNA: TGTGCCAGCAGTTTAAGGCAGAGCTCCTACGAGCAGTACTTC

J gene: TRBJ2-6
clone size: NA
V gene: TRBV5-1
D gene: NA
CDR3 protein: CASSPREWGDVLTF
CDR3 DNA: TGCGCCAGCAGCCCCCGGGAATGGGGGGACGTCCTGACTTTC

J gene: TRBJ2-3
clone size: few
V gene: TRBV9
D gene: TRBD1
CDR3 protein: CASSRTGQGSDTQYF
CDR3 DNA: TGTGCCAGCAGTAGAACGGGACAGGGATCAGATACGCAGTATTTT

J gene: TRBJ2-1
clone size: few
V gene: TRBV12-3/TRBV12-4
D gene: TRBD1
CDR3 protein: CASSRQGFNEQFF
CDR3 DNA: TGTGCCAGCAGTCGACAGGGATTCAATGAGCAGTTCTTC

J gene: TRBJ1-6
clone size: few
V gene: TRBV12-3/TRBV12-4
D gene: NA
CDR3 protein: CASSFVQGSNSPLHF
CDR3 DNA: TGTGCCAGCAGTTTTGTCCAGGGTTCTAATTCACCCCTCCACTTT

J gene: TRBJ2-5
clone size: NA
V gene: TRBV9
D gene: NA
CDR3 protein: CASSVDGSRETQYF
CDR3 DNA: TGTGCCAGCAGCGTAGATGGCAGTAGAGAGACCCAGTACTTC

J gene: TRBJ2-4
clone size: few
V gene: TRBV4-3
D gene: TRBD2
CDR3 protein: CASSQVGLAGAKNIQYF
CDR3 DNA: TGCGCCAGCAGCCAAGTAGGACTAGCGGGAGCCAAAAACATTCAGTACTTC

J gene: TRBJ1-4
clone size: NA
V gene: TRBV7-6
D gene: NA
CDR3 protein: CASSARGRGTNEKLFF
CDR3 DNA: TGTGCCAGCAGCGCGCGAGGGAGGGGTACTAATGAAAAACTGTTTTTT

J gene: TRBJ1-5
clone size: NA
V gene: TRBV3-1
D gene: NA
CDR3 protein: CASPQRLSNQPQHF
CDR3 DNA: TGTGCCAGTCCCCAACGACTAAGCAATCAGCCCCAGCATTTT

J gene: TRBJ1-6
clone size: NA
V gene: TRBV20-1
D gene: NA
CDR3 protein: CSARGDSGGLNSPLHF
CDR3 DNA: TGCAGTGCTAGAGGTGACTCGGGGGGTCTTAATTCACCCCTCCACTTT

J gene: TRBJ2-1
clone size: few
V gene: TRBV10-3
D gene: NA
CDR3 protein: CAISAGGGGVTYNEQFF
CDR3 DNA: TGTGCCATCAGTGCCGGGGGCGGGGGTGTAACCTACAATGAGCAGTTCTTC

J gene: TRBJ2-5
clone size: NA
V gene: TRBV7-6
D gene: NA
CDR3 protein: CASRAGSPGETQYF
CDR3 DNA: TGTGCCAGCAGGGCGGGATCCCCGGGAGAGACCCAGTACTTC

J gene: TRBJ2-5
clone size: NA
V gene: TRBV11-3
D gene: NA
CDR3 protein: CASSLGPRRETQYF
CDR3 DNA: TGTGCCAGCAGCCTCGGGCCTCGACGGGAGACCCAGTACTTC

J gene: TRBJ1-1
clone size: NA
V gene: TRBV4-3
D gene: NA
CDR3 protein: CASSQQPGGTEAFF
CDR3 DNA: TGCGCCAGCAGCCAACAACCGGGAGGCACTGAAGCTTTCTTT

J gene: TRBJ1-5
clone size: NA
V gene: TRBV5-1
D gene: NA
CDR3 protein: CASSLGAGRKQPQHF
CDR3 DNA: TGCGCCAGCAGCTTGGGGGCAGGGCGCAAACAGCCCCAGCATTTT

J gene: TRBJ2-1
clone size: NA
V gene: TRBV29-1
D gene: TRBD2
CDR3 protein: CSVEKRLASYNEQFF
CDR3 DNA: TGCAGCGTTGAGAAGCGACTAGCTTCCTACAATGAGCAGTTCTTC

J gene: TRBJ2-2
clone size: many
V gene: TRBV6-1
D gene: TRBD2
CDR3 protein: CAISEASSGGAEGGELFF
CDR3 DNA: TGTGCCATCAGTGAAGCGTCTAGCGGGGGGGCCGAAGGCGGGGAGCTGTTTTTT

J gene: TRBJ2-7
clone size: few
V gene: TRBV6-1
D gene: TRBD1
CDR3 protein: CASRRGTAGDYEQYF
CDR3 DNA: TGTGCCAGCCGCCGAGGGACAGCCGGGGACTACGAGCAGTACTTC